One TCR beta chain is described in this entry. Its antigen is not known. The CDR3 consists of 13 residues. Trimming shortened V by 0 bases and J by 2 bases, and 7 bases separated the two germline ends. Germline values: CDR1 SQVTM, CDR2 ANQGSEA. These data originate in a study of T cells in Graves' hyperthyroidism and ophthalmopathy. Overall study findings and caveats: In blood, most of the thyroid clonotypes expanded above 0.001 were also present. Ophthalmopathy onset followed model prediction by a median about six months.

Amplified TCR beta CDR3 regions came from RNA transcripts. The study used the HTBI primer set for a first-round RT-PCR of the TCR CDR3. TCRdb reprocessed the multiplex PCR reads via MiXCR and lists one record per CDR3 protein. The sample carries about 540,000 distinct CDR3 sequences, 46% recorded once. Graves' hyperthyroidism showing no ophthalmopathy progression within 18 months was considered stable. Specimen: peripheral blood or thyroid tissue (not recorded which). This chain joins TRBV29-1 and TRBJ2-5; D unresolved. The sequence was obtained from a woman aged 18-30 years with Graves' hyperthyroidism. The CDR3 DNA reads as TGCAGCGTTGAAGAGGTCTTTCAAGAGACCCAGTACTTC. This sequence encodes CSVEEVFQETQYF.